Below are 14 T cell receptor beta chains sequenced from a single sample in a study of T cell responses to AZD1222 COVID-19 vaccine. The repertoire was sequenced with immunoSEQ multiplex PCR; TCRdb's copy has only in-frame clones and lacks some. The table has some 120,000 clones, over 85% seen once; the top ten hold approximately 3.1%. The sequenced sample was peripheral blood, obtained on day 0 of AZD1222 vaccination. The receptors come from an adult in good health.

The chain employs TRBV6-2 or TRBV6-3 and TRBJ1-5, with unresolved D. Germline lookup yields CDR1 MNHEY and CDR2 SVGEGT. Trimming left V 5 bases short and J 5 bases short, with 10 bases between. This CDR3 is 13 amino acids long. The DNA of the CDR3 is TGTGCCAGCAGTGTGGGTTGGGATCAGCCCCAGCATTTT. It translates to CASSVGWDQPQHF.

The chain couples TRBV11-2 to TRBJ1-1; D is undetermined. The germline V gene has CDR1 SGHAT and CDR2 FQNNGV. This CDR3 spans 18 amino acids. V gave up 1 base and J gave up 3 bases, with 21 bases separating them. Here the CDR3 reads CASSLAVGGLYGDTEAFF. CDR3 DNA: TGTGCCAGCAGCTTAGCCGTTGGTGGGCTTTATGGGGACACTGAAGCTTTCTTT.

The chain links TRBV5-5 to TRBJ2-1; D might be TRBD1 (6 bases). Per the germline V gene, CDR1 is SGHKS and CDR2 is YYEKEE (reference sequence). There are 16 residues in the CDR3. V was clipped by 0 bases and J by 4 bases, with 14 bases between them. The CDR3 reads CASSLGGRKTYNEQFF. In DNA, the CDR3 is TGTGCCAGCAGCTTGGGGGGGCGGAAAACTTACAATGAGCAGTTCTTC.

The chain uses TRBV27 and TRBJ1-5; 9 positions agree with TRBD1. The CDR3 is 14 amino acids. Germline assignment: CDR1 MNHEY and CDR2 SMNVEV (reference sequence). The J segment lost 6 bases and the V segment lost 4 bases, leaving 4 bases of the junction unmatched. CDR3 residues: CASSYRGRGQPQHF. The CDR3 DNA sequence: TGTGCCAGCAGTTACAGGGGGCGAGGTCAGCCCCAGCATTTT.

CDR3 residues: CASSSRPGGVSYNEQFF. The CDR3 DNA reads TGTGCCAGCAGTTCCCGCCCTGGCGGGGTCTCCTACAATGAGCAGTTCTTC. The chain couples TRBV28 to TRBJ2-1; tentatively, D is TRBD2 (6 bases). V was clipped by 4 bases and J by 0 bases, with 16 bases between them. CDR3 size: 17 residues. Germline CDR1 reads MDHEN; CDR2 reads SYDVKM.

V and J are TRBV28 and TRBJ1-2; unclear D gene. This CDR3 region has 15 residues. CDR1 and CDR2 (germline): MDHEN, SYDVKM. V lost 4 bases and J 8 bases, leaving 20 bases between the germline ends. CDR3 residues: CASSSTETWYGGYTF. For the CDR3, the DNA is TGTGCCAGCAGTTCGACCGAGACGTGGTATGGAGGCTACACCTTC.

This sequence joins TRBV10-3 and TRBJ2-1; no firm D call. The length of the CDR3 is 11 residues. In germline, CDR1 is ENHRY, CDR2 SYGVKD. The germline V and J ends were trimmed by 9 bases and 6 bases, with 9 bases remaining between them. The DNA of the CDR3 is TGTGCCATGGGTTGGGGCAATGAGCAGTTCTTC. This codes for CAMGWGNEQFF.

The gene calls are TRBV19 and TRBJ2-5; D unclear. In germline, CDR1 is LNHDA, CDR2 SQIVND (reference sequence). The CDR3 runs to 12 residues. Trimming removed 7 bases from V and 7 bases from J, with 13 bases in between. The CDR3 DNA follows: TGTGCCAGTAACTCCCCGGGCTGGACCCAGTACTTC. Protein: CASNSPGWTQYF.

The gene calls are TRBV6-5 and TRBJ1-4, with D unresolved. Deletions cut 5 bases from V and 8 bases from J, with 6 bases between. In germline, CDR1 is MNHEY, CDR2 SVGAGI. The CDR3 consists of 11 residues. CDR3 sequence reads: CASSTLEKLFF. DNA for the CDR3: TGTGCCAGCAGTACACTAGAAAAACTGTTTTTT.

This chain links TRBV3-1 (or the pseudogene TRBV3-2) with TRBJ2-7; D unclear. This CDR3 has 12 amino acids. Per the germline V gene, CDR1 is LGHDT and CDR2 is YNNKEL (reference sequence). Trimming removed 5 bases from V and 3 bases from J, with 8 bases in between. The CDR3 spells CASSYTVYEQYF. CDR3 nucleotides: TGTGCCAGCAGCTATACAGTCTACGAGCAGTACTTC.

This clone has more than one count but fewer than ten. The chain uses TRBV7-6 and TRBJ2-2; the D gene is possibly TRBD1 (5 bases). The ends were cut back, 9 bases at V and 6 bases at J, with 17 bases in the middle. Germline V gene sequence: CDR1 SGHVS, CDR2 FNYEAQ. The CDR3 has 14 residues. CDR3 coding DNA: TGTGCCAGTTCTAGTAGGGGTGGCTCCGGGGAGCTGTTTTTT. This encodes CASSSRGGSGELFF.

V and J are TRBV2 and TRBJ2-3; 12 positions agree with TRBD2. The CDR3 runs 16 residues. Germline V gene lookup returns CDR1 SNHLY and CDR2 FYNNEI. The V and J ends lost 5 bases and 6 bases, in that order; junction bases with no gene match: 9. CDR3 bases: TGTGCCAGCAGTAGACTAGCGGGAGTTCCGGGGGATACGCAGTATTTT. Translating it yields CASSRLAGVPGDTQYF.

The J gene is TRBJ1-1, the V gene TRBV6-1; no clear D gene. V lost 0 bases, J lost 8 bases, and 4 bases lay in between. This CDR3 comprises 11 residues. Germline loops: CDR1 MNHNS, CDR2 SASEGT. The CDR3 nucleotides are TGTGCCAGCAGTGAAGCCTGGGAAGCTTTCTTT. Residues: CASSEAWEAFF.

This sequence joins TRBV9 and TRBJ2-3; 9 positions match TRBD2. Germline-derived CDR1 and CDR2 are SGDLS and YYNGEE. The CDR3 has 20 amino acids. J lost 5 bases, V lost 0 bases, and 19 bases had no gene match. CDR3 sequence: CASSVGRGTFAGGHGDTQYF. The CDR3 DNA follows: TGTGCCAGCAGCGTAGGCAGGGGGACGTTTGCGGGAGGGCATGGAGATACGCAGTATTTT.